The entry that follows covers one TCR beta chain sequence. Its antigen is as yet unknown. Documented treatment: roughly 10-day PBMC culture with coronavirus spike peptide pools or control peptides (ViraFEST assay). An unexposed donor provided the CD4+ T cells, which were collected before the COVID-19 pandemic (2011-2018). Trimming cost V 0 bases and J 6 bases; bases outside gene matches: 19. This CDR3 region has 19 residues. CDR1 and CDR2 from the germline V gene are DFQATT and SNEGSKA (reference sequence). This sample is drawn from a study of vaccination and CD4 T cells after COVID-19. About the study: As their vaccination, participants received two doses of either BNT162b2 or mRNA-1273 vaccine.

Findings and caveats of the study: Median SARS-CoV-2-reactive clonotype numbers rose nonsignificantly, about 21 to 38.

Once obtained from cultured CD4+ T cells, the DNA was sequenced using the Oncomine TCR Beta short-read assay. Genomic DNA was drawn out of CD4+ T cells grown in culture. TCRdb fed the PCR reads into MiXCR, producing one record per CDR3 protein. In the table there are about 7,200 distinct CDR3 sequences, around 33% of which are singletons. Material for sequencing was CD4+ T cells from blood, cultured in vitro. The chain joins TRBV20-1 to TRBJ1-2; 10 positions match TRBD1. This receptor was taken from a human donor in good health. DNA for the CDR3: TGCAGTGCTAGAGAAGATTCGCAACCGGGACAGGGGAGGTATGATGGCTACACCTTC. It is translated as CSAREDSQPGQGRYDGYTF.